Below, one TCR beta chain is given with its context. A single count supports this clonotype. No cognate antigen has been identified for it. It has no much larger one-base neighbor in the sample; base qualities were not kept. One read represents weak support. This specimen comes from a study of T cells in Graves' hyperthyroidism and ophthalmopathy (dated 2019 in TCRdb). As for the study more broadly: Peripheral blood samples were taken at initial diagnosis, before any treatment was given. To identify distinguishing TCR V-J signatures, a discovery cohort of 100 patients was used, comprising under 45 with Graves' ophthalmopathy and roughly 60 with stable Graves' hyperthyroidism. Prospective prediction of ophthalmopathy was tested in an independent validation cohort consisting of some 20 hyperthyroidism patients and approximately 16 patients who later progressed to ophthalmopathy. The 100 discovery patients were divided at random into training and test sets in a 7:3 ratio. Thyroid tissue and blood T-cell repertoires from six or seven Graves' hyperthyroidism patients were also compared in the study. Once sampling was done, hyperthyroidism patients were given methimazole at a starting dose of 30 mg daily, whereas ophthalmopathy patients were given high-dose intravenous methylprednisolone. The paper describes TCR Vbeta CDR3 sequencing of around 140 peripheral blood samples, made up of 43 ophthalmopathy patients, roughly 72 hyperthyroidism patients and roughly 17 progressor patients.

The TCR beta CDR3 regions were amplified from the RNA transcripts. For the first round of RT-PCR on the TCR CDR3, the HTBI primer set was used together with the Qiagen OneStep RT-PCR kit. Libraries were constructed in a second round of multiplex PCR, after which size selection and purification were carried out. The libraries were sequenced on an Illumina HiSeq2000 using paired-end 100 bp reads. Turning to the authors' computational methods: SOAPnuke was used to process the raw data, throwing out any read that contained adapters or uncalled bases, had a mean Phred below 15, or lacked an exact constant-primer or identifier match. COPE v1.2.5 was used to merge high-quality paired reads, and clonotypes were defined as unique nucleotide sequences. Clonotypes were aligned to IMGT TRBV, TRBD and TRBJ reference segments using MiTCR v1.1. The analysis was restricted to V-J combinations with a frequency above 0.0001, which together covered roughly 99% of the repertoires. The TCS score was defined as the ratio of F50 (clonal expansion) to E x V (chaos), calculated using BLOSUM62-based TCRdist between CDR3 peptides within each V-J. Welch's t-statistics and random forest reduced several hundred V-J features to fewer than 15, which were used in a naive Bayes classifier (R e1071). In-frame beta chains were kept once TCRdb had trimmed the public reads at Q25 with fastp and called clones with MiXCR. CDR3 protein sequences are deduplicated, and each keeps its most common genes and DNA. TCRdb, not the original authors, processed these V and J calls. This sample comprises under 800,000 distinct CDR3 sequences, 12% to 15% of them detected only once. Roughly a tenth of the sample is held by the ten biggest clonotypes.

On the study overall, not on this receptor specifically: A model built on a 13 V-J signature distinguished ophthalmopathy from stable hyperthyroidism, reaching 85% to 90% sensitivity and around 81% specificity in cross-validation and 80%/75% in testing. Most expanded thyroid clonotypes (frequency above 0.001) were also detected in blood, suggesting blood repertoires may reflect thyroid immune responses. In validation, the model predicted progression to ophthalmopathy a median of around six months before onset, with about 70% sensitivity and almost 75% specificity. Sample size was not statistically predetermined, and investigators were not blinded to group allocation.

Graves' hyperthyroidism was defined as stable when no progression to ophthalmopathy occurred over 18 months of follow-up. Hyperthyroidism patients were newly diagnosed, had a disease duration of under 2 months, and were aged 18 to 65 years. The study excluded patients with uncontrolled infections, other autoimmune diseases, pregnancy or lactation. Diagnoses relied on clinical symptoms, serum thyroxine and TRAb, thyroid ultrasound and orbital computed tomography. Ficoll-Paque density gradient centrifugation was used to isolate PBMCs from around 10 ml of fresh peripheral blood. Total RNA was extracted using Trizol reagent, and RNA quality was assessed on an Agilent 2100 Bioanalyzer. Trimming leaves V shorter by 4 bases and J shorter by 9 bases, with the junction holding 12 bases beyond the gene matches. The germline V gene yields SGHRS for CDR1 and YFSETQ for CDR2. The CDR3 sequence holds 16 residues, the cysteine and phenylalanine included. Only CDR3 DNA remains: 48 bases, in frame from the first base.

The source of this sequence is a woman aged 18-29 years with Graves' hyperthyroidism. Material: blood. Recombination connected TRBV5-1 to TRBJ2-1, with 11 central nucleotides matching TRBD2. The CDR3 protein: CASSQEPSGLAAEQFF. DNA sequence: TGCGCCAGCAGCCAGGAACCTTCGGGACTAGCGGCTGAGCAGTTCTTC.